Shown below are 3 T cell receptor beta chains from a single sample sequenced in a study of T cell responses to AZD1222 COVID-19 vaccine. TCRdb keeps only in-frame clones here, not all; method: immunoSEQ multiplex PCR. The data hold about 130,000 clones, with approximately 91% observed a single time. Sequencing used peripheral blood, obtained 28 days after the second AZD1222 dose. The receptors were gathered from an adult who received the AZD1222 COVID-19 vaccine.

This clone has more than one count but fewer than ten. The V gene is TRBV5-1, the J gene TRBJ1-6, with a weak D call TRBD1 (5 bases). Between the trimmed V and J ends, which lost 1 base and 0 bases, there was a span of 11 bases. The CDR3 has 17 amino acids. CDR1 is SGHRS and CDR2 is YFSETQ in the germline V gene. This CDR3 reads CASSLYGGSSYNSPLHF. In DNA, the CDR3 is TGCGCCAGCAGCTTGTACGGGGGGAGCTCCTATAATTCACCCCTCCACTTT.

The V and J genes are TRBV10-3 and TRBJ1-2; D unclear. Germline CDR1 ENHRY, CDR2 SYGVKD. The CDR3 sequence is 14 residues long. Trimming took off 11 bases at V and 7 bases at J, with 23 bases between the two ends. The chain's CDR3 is CAVAEGPSSLGYTF. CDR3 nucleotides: TGTGCCGTAGCTGAGGGTCCATCTAGTCTTGGCTACACCTTC.

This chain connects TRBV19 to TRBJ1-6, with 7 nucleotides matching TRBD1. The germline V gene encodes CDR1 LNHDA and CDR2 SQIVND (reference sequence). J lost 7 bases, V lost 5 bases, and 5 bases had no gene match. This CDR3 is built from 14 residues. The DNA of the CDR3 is TGTGCCAGTAGTTCCGGGACAGAGAATTCACCCCTCCACTTT. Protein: CASSSGTENSPLHF.